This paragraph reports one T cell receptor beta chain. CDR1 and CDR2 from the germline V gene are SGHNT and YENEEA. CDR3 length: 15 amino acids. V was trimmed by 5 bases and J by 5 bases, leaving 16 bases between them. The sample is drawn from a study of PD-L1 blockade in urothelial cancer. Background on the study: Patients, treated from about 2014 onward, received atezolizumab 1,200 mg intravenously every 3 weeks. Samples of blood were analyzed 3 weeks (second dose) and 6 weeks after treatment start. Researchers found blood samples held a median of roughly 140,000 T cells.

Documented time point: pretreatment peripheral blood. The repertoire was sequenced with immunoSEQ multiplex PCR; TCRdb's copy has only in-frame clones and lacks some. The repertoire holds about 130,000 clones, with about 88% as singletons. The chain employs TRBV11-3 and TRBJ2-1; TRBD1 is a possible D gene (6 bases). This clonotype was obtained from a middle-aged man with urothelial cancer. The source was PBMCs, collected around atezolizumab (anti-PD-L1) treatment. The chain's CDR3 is CASSLKSGANNEQFF. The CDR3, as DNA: TGTGCCAGCAGCCTGAAATCAGGGGCCAACAATGAGCAGTTCTTC.